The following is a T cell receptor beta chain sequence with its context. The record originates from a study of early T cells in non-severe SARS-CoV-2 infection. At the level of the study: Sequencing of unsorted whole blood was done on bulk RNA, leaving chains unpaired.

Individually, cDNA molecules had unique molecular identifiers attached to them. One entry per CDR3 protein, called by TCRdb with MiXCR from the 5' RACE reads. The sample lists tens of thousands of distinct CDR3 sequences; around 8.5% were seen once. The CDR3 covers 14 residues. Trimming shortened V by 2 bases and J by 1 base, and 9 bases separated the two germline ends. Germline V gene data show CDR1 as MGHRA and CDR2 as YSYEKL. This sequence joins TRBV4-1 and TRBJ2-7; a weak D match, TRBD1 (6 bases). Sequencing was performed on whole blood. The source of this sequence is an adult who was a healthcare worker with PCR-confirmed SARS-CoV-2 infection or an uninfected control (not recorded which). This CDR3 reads CASSQKDSSYEQYF. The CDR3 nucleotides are TGCGCCAGCAGCCAAAAGGACAGTTCCTACGAGCAGTACTTC.